These 14 T cell receptor beta chains share one sample of origin, sequenced in a study of blood T cell repertoires in COVID-19. TCRdb's copy holds only in-frame clones and misses some; the assay was immunoSEQ multiplex PCR. The sample has about 120,000 clones, roughly 83% seen once; the top ten hold under 0.85%. Sequencing was done on a sample of peripheral blood. The receptors shown here come from a woman between 70 and 85 years old with acute or convalescent COVID-19.

This rearrangement joins TRBV5-1 to TRBJ2-7, with D maybe TRBD1 (6 bases). CDR1 SGHRS and CDR2 YFSETQ come from the germline V gene. V lost 3 bases to trimming and J lost 5 bases, with 18 bases between them. The CDR3 loop spans 15 amino acids. The CDR3 sequence is CASSSQGAGAHEQYF. DNA for the CDR3: TGCGCCAGCAGCTCTCAGGGCGCAGGGGCGCACGAGCAGTACTTC.

The DNA for the CDR3 is TGTGCCAGCAGCTTGGAACTGGCTAGATCCTACAATGAGCAGTTCTTC. Its protein is CASSLELARSYNEQFF. This sequence joins TRBV5-8 and TRBJ2-1; D remains ambiguous. Germline V gene data show CDR1 as SGHTS and CDR2 as YDEGEE. Trimming took off 0 bases at V and 1 base at J, with 11 bases between the two ends. The CDR3 spans 16 residues.

The DNA of the CDR3 is TGTGCCACTCCCGCCCACCTAGCGGGGGTTCGTACCTACGAGCAGTACTTC. This translates into CATPAHLAGVRTYEQYF. V usage is TRBV19 and J usage is TRBJ2-7; 10 bases match TRBD2. V lost 10 bases, J lost 2 bases, and 17 bases stayed unmatched. CDR1 LNHDA and CDR2 SQIVND come from the germline V gene (reference sequence). CDR3 size: 17 residues.

This sequence joins TRBV6-5 and TRBJ1-1; TRBD1 agrees at 9 bases. The CDR3 sequence is 15 residues long. The V and J ends lost 5 bases and 5 bases, in that order; junction bases with no gene match: 9. The V gene's germline CDR1 is MNHEY and CDR2 SVGAGI. Written as DNA, the CDR3 is TGTGCCAGCAGTACCTCACAGGGGGCGCAGACTGAAGCTTTCTTT. Protein sequence: CASSTSQGAQTEAFF.

The chain links TRBV7-9 to TRBJ2-5, with D tentatively TRBD2 (6 bases). CDR1 is SEHNR, CDR2 FQNEAQ, per germline (reference sequence). Trimming removed 1 base from V and 5 bases from J, with 17 bases in between. The CDR3 is made up of 16 amino acids. The CDR3 region has the DNA TGTGCCAGCAGCTTAGGGGTAGCGGACGGGACGGAGACCCAGTACTTC. Translating it yields CASSLGVADGTETQYF.

The chain employs TRBV7-2 and TRBJ2-1; D might be TRBD2 (6 bases). V lost 4 bases, J lost 5 bases, and 15 bases lay in between. Germline assignment: CDR1 SGHTA and CDR2 FQGNSA. The CDR3 sequence is 15 residues long. The CDR3 DNA follows: TGTGCCAGCAGCTGGCGGGGCCTTAACAACAATGAGCAGTTCTTC. It yields the protein CASSWRGLNNNEQFF. Filled out from reference TRBV7-2 and TRBJ2-1, the complete variable domain reads GAGVSQSPSNKVTEKGKDVELRCDPISGHTALYWYRQSLGQGLEFLIYFQGNSAPDKSGLPSDRFSAERTGGSVSTLTIQRTQQEDSAVYLCASSWRGLNNNEQFFGPGTRLTVL.

The CDR3: CAISAGTSGGGGEQFF. The CDR3 DNA reads as TGTGCCATCAGCGCCGGGACTAGCGGAGGGGGAGGTGAGCAGTTCTTC. The chain employs TRBV10-3 and TRBJ2-1, with 11 bases identical to TRBD2. CDR1 ENHRY and CDR2 SYGVKD come from the germline V gene. The junction had 13 bases not matched to a gene; V was cut back by 6 bases and J by 9 bases. The length of the CDR3 is 16 residues.

This clone was seen a handful of times. The chain recombines TRBV28 with TRBJ2-7, with 8 bases matching TRBD1. Per the germline V gene, CDR1 is MDHEN and CDR2 is SYDVKM. CDR3 length equals 12 residues. The ends lost 8 bases at V and 7 bases at J; junction bases unmatched: 7. The DNA for the CDR3 is TGTGCCAGCGCGACAGGGGCGATGGAGCAGTACTTC. Its translation is CASATGAMEQYF.

J is TRBJ2-7 and V is TRBV7-8; D remains ambiguous. The CDR3 covers 14 residues. Between the trimmed V and J ends, which lost 2 bases and 6 bases, there was a span of 14 bases. Per the germline V gene, CDR1 is SGHVS and CDR2 is FQNEAQ. The CDR3 sequence is CASSLSPKIGEQYF. In DNA, the CDR3 is TGTGCCAGCAGCTTAAGTCCAAAGATCGGCGAGCAGTACTTC.

The chain uses TRBV9 and TRBJ2-1; 10 nucleotides align to TRBD2. The germline V gene has CDR1 SGDLS and CDR2 YYNGEE. CDR3 length equals 20 residues. V lost 5 bases and J lost 2; bases outside the gene matches: 19. CDR3 protein: CASSEHPTSQLAGPYNEQFF. CDR3 DNA sequence: TGTGCCAGCAGTGAACACCCGACTAGCCAACTAGCGGGACCCTACAATGAGCAGTTCTTC.

The chain couples TRBV27 to TRBJ1-4; D remains ambiguous. Trimming took 8 bases from V and 6 from J, leaving 10 bases between them. This CDR3 region has 12 residues. Germline V gives CDR1 MNHEY, CDR2 SMNVEV (reference sequence). The CDR3 DNA follows: TGTGCCAGCGGGCCGCTACATGAAAAACTGTTTTTT. Its translation: CASGPLHEKLFF.

CDR3 residues: CSGSSGGPYNEQFF. CDR3 bases: TGCAGCGGGTCTAGCGGGGGGCCCTACAATGAGCAGTTCTTC. The gene calls are TRBV29-1 and TRBJ2-1; 11 bases map to TRBD2. The V and J ends lost 7 bases and 2 bases, in that order; junction bases with no gene match: 4. The CDR3 is 14 residues long. Per germline, CDR1 SQVTM and CDR2 ANQGSEA.

V is TRBV5-6 and J is TRBJ1-1, with D possibly matching TRBD1 (5 bases). The CDR3 has 14 amino acids. Germline V gives CDR1 SGHDT, CDR2 YYEEEE. V shed 0 bases and J shed 3 bases, with 9 bases lying between them. The CDR3: CASSLDGGYTEAFF. CDR3 in DNA: TGTGCCAGCAGCTTGGACGGGGGGTACACTGAAGCTTTCTTT.

V and J are TRBV24-1 and TRBJ2-1, with D possibly TRBD2 on 6 matching bases. Trimming cost V 0 bases and J 7 bases, with 15 bases left between them. The CDR3 extends over 16 amino acids. Germline values: CDR1 KGHDR, CDR2 SFDVKD. The CDR3 nucleotides are TGTGCCACCAGTGATTTGCGGCTAGCGAATAGGAATGAGCAGTTCTTC. Translation: CATSDLRLANRNEQFF.